The 10 T cell receptor beta chains below come from one sample, sequenced in a study of blood T cell repertoires in COVID-19. Clones were sequenced by immunoSEQ multiplex PCR, and TCRdb holds only the in-frame ones, with some missing. The profile shows some 150,000 clones, 65% to 85% of them singletons. Sequencing input: peripheral blood. Receptor source: a man in his sixties with active or convalescent COVID-19.

In DNA form, the CDR3 reads TGTGCCAGCAGCCGGGACAGGGCCTACGAGCAGTACTTC. This translates into CASSRDRAYEQYF. The chain combines TRBV4-2 with TRBJ2-7; 9 bases fit TRBD1. The V gene end was trimmed by 4 bases and the J gene end by 2 bases; junction bases not matched to a gene: 0. The V gene's germline CDR1 is LGHNA and CDR2 YNFKEQ. The CDR3 has 13 amino acids.

The V gene is TRBV3-1 (or the pseudogene TRBV3-2), the J gene TRBJ2-2; 9 nucleotides agree with TRBD2. The CDR3 is made up of 19 amino acids. V lost 4 bases, J lost 2 bases, and 14 bases stayed unmatched. The germline CDR1 and CDR2 sequences are LGHDT and YNNKEL (reference sequence). Written as DNA, the CDR3 is TGTGCCAGCAGCCCCCCGGCGGCGGGAGGGTTCATAAACACCGGGGAGCTGTTTTTT. It translates to CASSPPAAGGFINTGELFF.

The V gene is TRBV5-1, the J gene TRBJ2-7, with 7 positions matching TRBD1. CDR1 and CDR2 (germline): SGHRS, YFSETQ. The CDR3 is made up of 15 amino acids. After removal of 0 bases from V and 6 bases from J, the junction contained 9 bases not matched to a gene. The CDR3 DNA sequence: TGCGCCAGCAGCTTGGGATACCGGGACAGCGGCGAGCAGTACTTC. Translated: CASSLGYRDSGEQYF. Together with reference TRBV5-1 and TRBJ2-7, the CDR3 gives the full variable domain: KAGVTQTPRYLIKTRGQQVTLSCSPISGHRSVSWYQQTPGQGLQFLFEYFSETQRNKGNFPGRFSGRQFSNSRSEMNVSTLELGDSALYLCASSLGYRDSGEQYFGPGTRLTVT.

The chain combines TRBV27 with TRBJ2-7, with 10 positions matching TRBD1. With V trimmed by 6 bases and J by 2 bases, 4 bases remained unmatched. The CDR3 has 14 amino acids. Germline CDR1 and CDR2: MNHEY and SMNVEV (reference sequence). The DNA for the CDR3 is TGTGCCAGCAGGCGGGGGACAGGGGCCTACGAGCAGTACTTC. This translates into CASRRGTGAYEQYF.

The rearrangement joins TRBV28 to TRBJ2-1; tentative D call: TRBD1 (5 bases). Germline V lookup: CDR1 MDHEN, CDR2 SYDVKM. The CDR3 has 15 residues. Deletions cut 3 bases from V and 11 bases from J, with 20 bases between. In DNA form, the CDR3 reads TGTGCCAGCAGTTTCTACGCCAGGGTAGACATTCAGCAGTTCTTC. Its translation: CASSFYARVDIQQFF.

The chain's CDR3 is CASSVEGSGRGSPADTQYF. CDR3 nucleotides: TGTGCCAGCAGCGTAGAAGGTAGCGGGAGAGGATCCCCCGCGGATACGCAGTATTTT. The rearrangement links TRBV9 to TRBJ2-3, with 9 bases aligning to TRBD2. J lost 6 bases, V lost 0 bases, and 17 bases had no gene match. Germline-derived CDR1 and CDR2 are SGDLS and YYNGEE. The CDR3 consists of 19 residues.

This clone was counted a single time. The chain joins TRBV9 to TRBJ1-1; perhaps TRBD1 as D (6 bases). This CDR3 spans 14 amino acids. V lost 4 bases and J 1 base, leaving 11 bases between the germline ends. Germline assignment: CDR1 SGDLS and CDR2 YYNGEE. Written as DNA, the CDR3 is TGTGCCAGCAGCACCCGACAGGCGAACACTGAAGCTTTCTTT. Its protein is CASSTRQANTEAFF.

V is TRBV28 and J is TRBJ2-1; maybe TRBD2 (6 bases). Trimming took 5 bases from V and 6 from J, leaving 14 bases between them. The CDR3 is made up of 14 amino acids. Germline V CDR1 and CDR2: MDHEN, SYDVKM. DNA of the CDR3: TGTGCCAGCAGTCCCCTGAGGAGGGCCAATGAGCAGTTCTTC. It is translated as CASSPLRRANEQFF.

CDR3 region: CASTGGSLRNEQYF. The CDR3 DNA is TGTGCCAGCACTGGGGGGTCGTTAAGGAATGAGCAGTACTTC. The chain employs TRBV28 and TRBJ2-7; D is perhaps TRBD2 (6 bases). The V gene lost 7 bases and the J gene lost 7 bases, with 20 bases spanning the gap. Germline CDR1 and CDR2: MDHEN and SYDVKM. The CDR3 runs to 14 residues.

This chain connects TRBV23-1 to TRBJ2-3; D remains ambiguous. TRBV23-1 is recorded as an ORF, its role being uncertain. Trimming pared 3 bases from V and 7 bases from J, leaving 11 bases between. The CDR3 totals 13 residues. The CDR3 bases are TGCGCCAGCAGTCATTCGGTCGCATATACGCAGTATTTT. As protein: CASSHSVAYTQYF.